These T cell receptor beta chains were read from a single sample in a study of T cell responses to AZD1222 COVID-19 vaccine. Measured with immunoSEQ multiplex PCR; TCRdb has only the in-frame clones, and not every one. The sample has some 150,000 clones; 70% to 90% are singletons. The sequencing used peripheral blood, collected on day 0 of AZD1222 vaccination. These receptors came from an adult in good health. CDR3s include the opening cysteine and the closing phenylalanine or tryptophan. The D gene is left open where the match is weak.

J gene: TRBJ2-1; V gene: TRBV6-5; D gene: TRBD2; CDR3 protein: CASSYSAGEVYNEQFF; CDR3 DNA: TGTGCCAGCAGTTACTCCGCGGGAGAGGTCTACAATGAGCAGTTCTTC
J gene: TRBJ2-2; V gene: TRBV19; D gene: NA; CDR3 protein: CASSIDGETGELFF; CDR3 DNA: TGTGCCAGTAGTATTGATGGGGAAACCGGGGAGCTGTTTTTT
J gene: TRBJ1-2; V gene: TRBV7-8; D gene: TRBD1; CDR3 protein: CASSQGDSWDYGYTF; CDR3 DNA: TGTGCCAGCAGCCAAGGGGACAGTTGGGACTATGGCTACACCTTC
J gene: TRBJ2-7; V gene: TRBV7-2; D gene: NA; CDR3 protein: CASSLFLLYEQYF; CDR3 DNA: TGTGCCAGCAGCTTGTTCCTGCTTTACGAGCAGTACTTC
J gene: TRBJ2-2; V gene: TRBV5-4; D gene: NA; CDR3 protein: CASSLGLAVNTGELFF; CDR3 DNA: TGTGCCAGCAGCTTGGGGTTGGCGGTGAACACCGGGGAGCTGTTTTTT
J gene: TRBJ2-1; V gene: TRBV7-7; D gene: TRBD2; CDR3 protein: CASSSSPGLAAYNEQFF; CDR3 DNA: TGTGCTAGCAGCTCCTCCCCTGGACTAGCTGCATACAATGAGCAGTTCTTC
J gene: TRBJ1-1; V gene: TRBV7-8; D gene: NA; CDR3 protein: CASSLGPKTEAFF; CDR3 DNA: TGTGCCAGCAGCTTAGGCCCGAAGACTGAAGCTTTCTTT
J gene: TRBJ1-6; V gene: TRBV19; D gene: NA; CDR3 protein: CARPEGRREVGDSPLHF; CDR3 DNA: TGTGCACGGCCAGAAGGTCGCAGGGAGGTTGGAGATTCACCCCTCCACTTT
J gene: TRBJ2-3; V gene: TRBV5-8; D gene: NA; CDR3 protein: CASSLYASSGDTQYF; CDR3 DNA: TGTGCCAGCAGCTTGTATGCTAGCTCAGGCGATACGCAGTATTTT
J gene: TRBJ2-7; V gene: TRBV18; D gene: TRBD1; CDR3 protein: CASSGQGDVDEQYF; CDR3 DNA: TGTGCCAGCTCGGGACAGGGGGATGTGGACGAGCAGTACTTC
J gene: TRBJ1-2; V gene: TRBV5-1; D gene: NA; CDR3 protein: CASSLNSGYTF; CDR3 DNA: TGCGCCAGCAGCTTAAACTCCGGCTACACCTTC
J gene: TRBJ2-1; V gene: TRBV2; D gene: NA; CDR3 protein: CASNDFPYPGEQFF; CDR3 DNA: TGTGCCAGCAATGATTTCCCGTACCCCGGTGAGCAGTTCTTC
J gene: TRBJ2-3; V gene: TRBV27; D gene: TRBD1; CDR3 protein: CASSPGQGDLTDTQYF; CDR3 DNA: TGTGCCAGCAGTCCCGGACAGGGCGACCTCACAGATACGCAGTATTTT
J gene: TRBJ2-7; V gene: TRBV6-5; D gene: NA; CDR3 protein: CASSYGTTYEQYF; CDR3 DNA: TGTGCCAGCAGTTACGGGACAACCTACGAGCAGTACTTC
J gene: TRBJ2-1; V gene: TRBV5-1; D gene: TRBD1; CDR3 protein: CASSSTGSDEQFF; CDR3 DNA: TGCGCCAGCAGTTCGACAGGGAGCGATGAGCAGTTCTTC
J gene: TRBJ2-1; V gene: TRBV5-8; D gene: NA; CDR3 protein: CASSLHRGNEQFF; CDR3 DNA: TGTGCCAGCAGCTTGCACCGGGGGAATGAGCAGTTCTTC
J gene: TRBJ1-1; V gene: TRBV5-6; D gene: TRBD1; CDR3 protein: CASSPGGGVNFF; CDR3 DNA: TGTGCCAGCAGCCCAGGGGGGGGCGTTAATTTCTTT
J gene: TRBJ2-7; V gene: TRBV28; D gene: TRBD2; CDR3 protein: CASSLSGGNYEQYF; CDR3 DNA: TGTGCCAGCAGCCTTAGCGGGGGAAACTACGAGCAGTACTTC
J gene: TRBJ1-2; V gene: TRBV11-2; D gene: TRBD1; CDR3 protein: CASRLPGTDYGYTF; CDR3 DNA: TGTGCCAGCAGGCTTCCCGGGACAGACTATGGCTACACCTTC
J gene: TRBJ1-1; V gene: TRBV6-2/TRBV6-3; D gene: NA; CDR3 protein: CASSYLHTNTEAFF; CDR3 DNA: TGTGCCAGCAGTTACCTCCACACCAACACTGAAGCTTTCTTT
J gene: TRBJ2-1; V gene: TRBV18; D gene: NA; CDR3 protein: CASSRDSYNEQFF; CDR3 DNA: TGTGCCAGCTCGCGCGACAGCTACAATGAGCAGTTCTTC
J gene: TRBJ1-1; V gene: TRBV29-1; D gene: NA; CDR3 protein: CSVRTDNTEAFF; CDR3 DNA: TGCAGCGTTCGGACAGACAACACTGAAGCTTTCTTT